The 2 T cell receptor beta chains below all came from one sample that was sequenced in a study of OX40 agonist ivuxolimab in advanced cancers. Using immunoSEQ multiplex PCR, the repertoire was profiled, and TCRdb retains in-frame clones only, with some absent. The sample lists around 40,000 clones, 80% to 90% occurring once. The sample here was CD4+ or CD8+ T cells sorted from blood, taken in a trial of the OX40 agonist ivuxolimab. The source of these receptors is an adult with an advanced solid tumor such as melanoma, head and neck, liver or kidney cancer.

A word on this clone: Germline is not matched at one junction end, which may reflect a read error. The chain's CDR3 is CASSLLRSGSSNKPQHF. The CDR3 DNA reads TGTGCCAGCAGCTTATTACGCTCAGGGTCTTCCAATAAGCCCCAGCATTTT. This chain uses TRBV13 with TRBJ1-5, with TRBD1 as a possible D gene (5 bases). The CDR3 extends over 17 amino acids. CDR1 PRHDT and CDR2 FYEKMQ come from the germline V gene (reference sequence).

This clone was seen only a few times. V gene TRBV6-5 combines with J gene TRBJ2-3; D is possibly TRBD2 (7 bases). The CDR3 runs 15 residues. Germline V lookup: CDR1 MNHEY, CDR2 SVGAGI. Trimming left V 2 bases short and J 6 bases short, with 15 bases between. The CDR3 DNA reads TGTGCCAGCAGTTACGTCGGGGGGCCACGGGATACGCAGTATTTT. Protein: CASSYVGGPRDTQYF.